This T cell receptor beta chain was sequenced in a study of blood T cells in healthy people across ages. There are a few counts of this clonotype. Together with a sample-barcoded 5' primer, a J-beta primer mix was included in a second PCR lasting roughly 6 to 12 cycles. TCRdb passed the 5' RACE reads through MiXCR, listing each CDR3 protein once. Of more than 1,400,000 distinct CDR3 sequences listed, around two fifths are singletons. This receptor was identified in a woman aged 18-29 years in good health. The sequenced sample was blood.

CDR3 loop: CASSGRIWKGEDTQYF. The CDR3 DNA follows: TGTGCCAGCAGTGGGAGGATCTGGAAAGGGGAAGATACGCAGTATTTT. This chain joins TRBV6-1 and TRBJ2-3; D tentatively reads TRBD1 or TRBD2 (5 bases each). Per germline, CDR1 MNHNS and CDR2 SASEGT. Trimming took off 4 bases at V and 5 bases at J, with 19 bases between the two ends. This CDR3 contains 16 residues.